The rows below give T cell receptor beta chains drawn from one sample of a study of persistence of HIV-infected CD4 T cells. Assay: immunoSEQ multiplex PCR; the TCRdb copy retains only in-frame clones and omits some. Of about 17,000 clones listed, about two thirds are singletons. No cognate antigen is known for these TCRs. Sequencing was performed on CD4+ T cells sorted from PBMCs after roughly 18-hour stimulation, taken from a patient who received antiretroviral therapy. The receptors were sampled from an adult woman with HIV who was CMV-seropositive. CDR3s include the opening cysteine and the closing phenylalanine or tryptophan. Fields, in order: clone size, J gene, D gene, V gene, CDR3 protein, CDR3 DNA. The D gene is left open where the match is weak. Clone size is given for some rows only: seen once, a few or many times, or a class if the clone is expanded.

>NA|TRBJ1-2|TRBD1|TRBV19
CASLGDRGFGYTF
TGTGCCAGTCTGGGGGACAGGGGGTTTGGCTACACCTTC
>NA|TRBJ1-1|TRBD1|TRBV6-5
CASSYGGTDAFF
TGTGCCAGCAGTTATGGTGGGACAGACGCTTTCTTT
>few|TRBJ1-1|NA|TRBV20-1
CSASSSRAEAFF
TGCAGTGCTAGTAGCTCCCGGGCTGAAGCTTTCTTT
>NA|TRBJ2-7|NA|TRBV9
CASSAGLVGEQYF
TGTGCCAGCAGCGCGGGTTTAGTGGGCGAGCAGTACTTC
>NA|TRBJ1-1|NA|TRBV7-9
CASSPGRIAEAFF
TGTGCCAGCAGCCCGGGACGGATCGCTGAAGCTTTCTTT
>few|TRBJ2-7|NA|TRBV27
CASSSRDAYEQYF
TGTGCCAGCAGCTCCAGGGACGCCTACGAGCAGTACTTC
>once|TRBJ2-5|NA|TRBV4-1
CASSQDWPQMRETQYF
TGCGCCAGCAGCCAAGATTGGCCCCAGATGAGGGAGACCCAGTACTTC
>few|TRBJ2-4|NA|TRBV30
CAWKDGGKAKNIQYF
TGTGCCTGGAAGGACGGGGGAAAAGCCAAAAACATTCAGTACTTC
>NA|TRBJ1-1|NA|TRBV9
CASSVDLQMNTEAFF
TGTGCCAGCAGCGTAGATTTACAGATGAACACTGAAGCTTTCTTT
>NA|TRBJ2-1|TRBD2|TRBV4-2
CASSHLSGGASNEQFF
TGTGCCAGCAGCCATCTTAGCGGGGGGGCTTCCAATGAGCAGTTCTTC
>NA|TRBJ1-6|NA|TRBV11-3
CASSLGVGSPLHF
TGTGCCAGCAGCTTAGGGGTGGGTTCACCCCTCCACTTT
>NA|TRBJ1-2|NA|TRBV18
CASSPQGNYGYTF
TGTGCCAGCTCACCACAGGGAAACTATGGCTACACCTTC
>NA|TRBJ1-5|NA|TRBV6-1
CASSEFKNQPQHF
TGTGCCAGCAGTGAATTTAAAAATCAGCCCCAGCATTTT
>few|TRBJ2-2|NA|TRBV19
CASSPQVNTGELFF
TGTGCCAGTAGCCCTCAGGTGAACACCGGGGAGCTGTTTTTT
>few|TRBJ2-1|NA|TRBV3-1/TRBV3-2
CASSQDPGDEQFF
TGTGCCAGCAGCCAAGATCCGGGCGATGAGCAGTTCTTC
>NA|TRBJ1-2|NA|TRBV9
CASSRTGPGTDYGYTF
TGTGCCAGCAGCCGCACTGGACCCGGGACGGACTATGGCTACACCTTC
>once|TRBJ2-3|TRBD1|TRBV5-4
CASSPGQIHTDTQYF
TGTGCCAGCAGCCCGGGACAGATCCACACAGATACGCAGTATTTT
>medium-sized|TRBJ1-2|TRBD1|TRBV5-1
CASSAAGTGTDGYTF
TGCGCCAGCAGCGCGGCAGGGACAGGGACGGATGGCTACACCTTC
>NA|TRBJ2-3|NA|TRBV2
CASKVRAGGTDTQYF
TGTGCCAGCAAAGTCCGTGCGGGCGGCACAGATACGCAGTATTTT
>NA|TRBJ2-5|NA|TRBV5-1
CASSLEGRETQYF
TGCGCCAGCAGCTTGGAAGGGCGCGAGACCCAGTACTTC
>NA|TRBJ2-2|NA|TRBV7-6
CASSLGVAGHTGELFF
TGTGCCAGCAGCTTAGGTGTGGCAGGGCATACCGGGGAGCTGTTTTTT
>medium-sized|TRBJ1-2|NA|TRBV7-9
CASSLAMGGTGYTF
TGTGCCAGCAGCTTGGCCATGGGGGGTACTGGCTACACCTTC
>medium-sized|TRBJ1-5|TRBD1|TRBV18
CASSPNRGHEQPQHF
TGTGCCAGCTCACCAAACAGGGGGCATGAGCAGCCCCAGCATTTT
>NA|TRBJ2-1|NA|TRBV19
CASSRLGGGSNNEQFF
TGTGCCAGTAGTAGACTAGGAGGCGGGTCGAACAATGAGCAGTTCTTC